These 26 T cell receptor beta chains came from one sample sequenced in a study of blood T cell repertoires in COVID-19 (dated by TCRdb to the early 2020s). Library construction relied on the immunoSEQ multiplex PCR assay. Here the immuneACCESS table is served through TCRdb, limited to in-frame sequences with V and J called. Missing clones are a known gap in these copies; in checked studies unresolved V genes cover under half, and the rest lacks a known reason. Recorded for this sample are some 200,000 clones; about 85% of them occurred a single time. Clones ranked in the top ten supply roughly 2.8% of the sample. Sequencing used peripheral blood. The receptors here all came from a man in his fifties who had recovered from COVID-19.

J is TRBJ2-3 and V is TRBV9; 13 nucleotides align to TRBD2. CDR1 and CDR2 (germline): SGDLS, YYNGEE. The V segment lost 3 bases and the J segment 4 bases; nucleotides outside the gene matches: 11. CDR3 length: 18 residues. This CDR3 reads CASSGSPGLAGAADTQYF. In DNA, the CDR3 is TGTGCCAGCAGCGGGAGTCCCGGACTAGCGGGAGCCGCAGATACGCAGTATTTT.

This clone has a handful of counts. The chain combines TRBV7-2 with TRBJ2-1; D not certain. Trimming cost V 1 base and J 0 bases, with 7 bases left between them. CDR3 size: 15 residues. Germline-derived CDR1 and CDR2 are SGHTA and FQGNSA. The CDR3 reads CASSLGESSYNEQFF. As DNA, the CDR3 is TGTGCCAGCAGCTTAGGCGAAAGCTCCTACAATGAGCAGTTCTTC.

CDR3 protein: CAGQGRVHTEAFF. CDR3 in DNA: TGTGCCGGACAGGGAAGAGTTCACACTGAAGCTTTCTTT. V and J are TRBV28 and TRBJ1-1; 8 bases are a match to TRBD1. V was pared by 11 bases and J by 3 bases, with 8 bases of the junction left unmatched. CDR3 size: 13 residues. CDR1 is MDHEN, CDR2 SYDVKM, per germline.

V gene TRBV27 combines with J gene TRBJ2-2; no reliable D call. The CDR3 sequence is 13 residues long. Trimming took off 1 base at V and 8 bases at J, with 8 bases between the two ends. Germline CDR1 reads MNHEY; CDR2 reads SMNVEV (reference sequence). The CDR3 sequence is CASSLYWAGELFF. The CDR3 DNA reads TGTGCCAGCAGTTTATATTGGGCGGGGGAGCTGTTTTTT.

This chain joins TRBV18 and TRBJ1-1; 10 bases map to TRBD1. CDR3 length: 14 amino acids. V lost 3 bases, J lost 10 bases, and 8 bases stayed unmatched. CDR1 is KGHSH, CDR2 LQKENI, per germline. CDR3 nucleotide sequence: TGTGCCAGCTCACCTTTCGACAGGGGGCTGGGAGCTTTCTTT. This gives the protein CASSPFDRGLGAFF.

The V call is TRBV6-5, the J call TRBJ2-7; 9 nucleotides match TRBD1. With 6 bases clipped from V and 4 bases from J, the junction kept 7 bases outside the gene matches. This CDR3 comprises 14 residues. Per germline, CDR1 MNHEY and CDR2 SVGAGI. CDR3: CASRTGTGSYEQYF. The CDR3 region has the DNA TGTGCCAGCAGAACCGGGACAGGGTCTTACGAGCAGTACTTC.

The rearrangement links TRBV7-6 to TRBJ2-1, with 9 bases fitting TRBD2. CDR1 is SGHVS and CDR2 is FNYEAQ in the germline V gene. This CDR3 has 16 amino acids. V gave up 4 bases and J gave up 3 bases; unmatched junction bases: 7. CDR3 in amino acids: CASSSYSGGSYNEQFF. CDR3 bases: TGTGCCAGCAGCTCCTATAGCGGGGGAAGCTACAATGAGCAGTTCTTC.

The V gene is TRBV19, the J gene TRBJ2-1; TRBD2 matches 8 bases. The CDR3 contains 14 residues. The V and J ends lost 5 bases and 8 bases, in that order; junction bases with no gene match: 8. In germline, CDR1 is LNHDA, CDR2 SQIVND (reference sequence). The CDR3: CASSPTSATDEQFF. The CDR3 nucleotides read TGTGCCAGTAGTCCGACTAGCGCGACGGATGAGCAGTTCTTC.

The V gene is TRBV27, the J gene TRBJ1-5; 7 bases align to TRBD1. This CDR3 has 19 amino acids. Per germline, CDR1 MNHEY and CDR2 SMNVEV (reference sequence). V lost 3 bases to trimming and J lost 3 bases; unmatched junction nucleotides: 17. The CDR3 bases are TGTGCCAGCAGTTTTCGCGCGGTCTCCGGGACAGTCCTCAATCAGCCCCAGCATTTT. Amino acids: CASSFRAVSGTVLNQPQHF.

V gene TRBV5-1 combines with J gene TRBJ1-2; 10 nucleotides align to TRBD1. After removal of 1 base from V and 8 bases from J, the junction contained 8 bases not matched to a gene. Germline loops: CDR1 SGHRS, CDR2 YFSETQ. The CDR3 has 15 amino acids. CDR3 in amino acids: CASSLYPGQGYGYTF. The CDR3 nucleotides are TGCGCCAGCAGCTTGTATCCGGGACAGGGGTACGGCTACACCTTC. Complete variable domain (other parts from reference TRBV5-1 and TRBJ1-2): KAGVTQTPRYLIKTRGQQVTLSCSPISGHRSVSWYQQTPGQGLQFLFEYFSETQRNKGNFPGRFSGRQFSNSRSEMNVSTLELGDSALYLCASSLYPGQGYGYTFGSGTRLTVV.

V gene TRBV10-3 combines with J gene TRBJ2-1; D remains unclear. Germline loops: CDR1 ENHRY, CDR2 SYGVKD. This CDR3 contains 12 residues. Trimming shortened V by 5 bases and J by 8 bases, and 10 bases separated the two germline ends. The CDR3 DNA is TGTGCCATCAGTCCCTTTCGGGATGAGCAGTTCTTC. This codes for CAISPFRDEQFF.

This CDR3 is CASSLGWWQDSNQPQHF. The CDR3 DNA sequence: TGTGCCAGCAGCTTAGGTTGGTGGCAGGATAGCAATCAGCCCCAGCATTTT. This chain connects TRBV7-2 to TRBJ1-5; D not certain. Per germline, CDR1 SGHTA and CDR2 FQGNSA. Between the trimmed V and J ends, which lost 1 base and 0 bases, there was a span of 13 bases. The CDR3 loop spans 17 amino acids. The complete variable domain, with remaining parts taken from reference TRBV7-2 and TRBJ1-5, reads GAGVSQSPSNKVTEKGKDVELRCDPISGHTALYWYRQSLGQGLEFLIYFQGNSAPDKSGLPSDRFSAERTGGSVSTLTIQRTQQEDSAVYLCASSLGWWQDSNQPQHFGDGTRLSIL.

This rearrangement joins TRBV6-5 to TRBJ1-2; the match to TRBD1 covers 10 bases. Germline V gene sequence: CDR1 MNHEY, CDR2 SVGAGI. Trimming at V came to 6 bases and at J to 8 bases, leaving 12 bases not matched to a gene. The CDR3 spans 15 residues. CDR3 loop: CASRWPGTGVWGYTF. Here the CDR3 DNA reads TGTGCCAGCAGATGGCCCGGGACAGGGGTTTGGGGCTACACCTTC.

The rearrangement joins TRBV12-3 or TRBV12-4 to TRBJ2-1; D gene ambiguous. The CDR3 is 12 residues long. V lost 5 bases and J 9 bases, leaving 11 bases between the germline ends. The CDR3 sequence: CASSHTSGEQFF. Written as DNA, the CDR3 is TGTGCCAGCAGTCATACCTCGGGTGAGCAGTTCTTC.

This chain's CDR3 is CASSQAAEVSYEQYF. The CDR3 DNA reads TGCGCCAGCAGCCAAGCAGCGGAGGTCTCCTACGAGCAGTACTTC. The V and J genes are TRBV4-1 and TRBJ2-7; possibly TRBD2 for D (5 bases). V was cut by 1 base and J by 0 bases, with 10 bases left in between. The CDR3 is made up of 15 amino acids. Germline lookup yields CDR1 MGHRA and CDR2 YSYEKL.

The chain combines TRBV2 with TRBJ1-6; D gene uncertain. The CDR3 consists of 14 residues. Trimming cost V 4 bases and J 12 bases, with 16 bases left between them. From germline, CDR1 is SNHLY and CDR2 FYNNEI. CDR3 residues: CASSVGGFSLPLHF. DNA of the CDR3: TGTGCCAGCAGTGTTGGAGGTTTCTCACTACCCCTCCACTTT.

J is TRBJ2-7 and V is TRBV30; TRBD2 is a possible D gene (6 bases). V was clipped by 2 bases and J by 6 bases, with 17 bases between them. Germline V gene data show CDR1 as GTSNPN and CDR2 as SVGIG (reference sequence). The CDR3 length is 14 residues. The CDR3 spells CAWSWGDPQTEQYF. In DNA, the CDR3 is TGTGCCTGGAGTTGGGGGGACCCTCAGACCGAGCAGTACTTC.

The J gene is TRBJ1-3, the V gene TRBV7-2, with unresolved D. The CDR3 contains 16 residues. Germline-derived CDR1 and CDR2 are SGHTA and FQGNSA. Between the trimmed V and J ends, which lost 4 bases and 0 bases, there was a span of 13 bases. DNA of the CDR3: TGTGCCAGCAGCTATCTTCAGGCGAGCTCTGGAAACACCATATATTTT. Its translation: CASSYLQASSGNTIYF.

The count of this clone is one. The V and J genes are TRBV24-1 and TRBJ2-7; no reliable D call. Per the germline V gene, CDR1 is KGHDR and CDR2 is SFDVKD. Trimming removed 4 bases from V and 1 base from J, with 10 bases in between. This CDR3 region has 14 residues. Here the CDR3 reads CATSDPADSYEQYF. CDR3 sequence (DNA): TGTGCCACCAGTGACCCGGCGGATTCCTACGAGCAGTACTTC.

CDR3 loop: CASSEWTWTSGSFSYNEQFF. The CDR3 bases are TGTGCCAGCAGTGAATGGACTTGGACTAGCGGGAGTTTCTCCTACAATGAGCAGTTCTTC. The gene calls are TRBV6-1 and TRBJ2-1; TRBD2 aligns across 13 bases. Germline CDR1 reads MNHNS; CDR2 reads SASEGT. The CDR3 runs to 20 residues. The J segment lost 0 bases and the V segment lost 2 bases, leaving 10 bases of the junction unmatched.

This sequence joins TRBV15 and TRBJ2-5, with D perhaps matching TRBD1 (5 bases). The CDR3 is 15 residues long. Trimming cost V 0 bases and J 2 bases, with 10 bases left between them. Germline V gives CDR1 LNHNV, CDR2 YYDKDF (reference sequence). This chain's CDR3 is CATSRDPTAQETQYF. In DNA form, the CDR3 reads TGTGCCACCAGCAGAGACCCGACAGCTCAAGAGACCCAGTACTTC.

This chain uses TRBV4-2 with TRBJ2-1; 10 bases are shared with TRBD2. V lost 3 bases, J lost 6 bases, and 5 bases stayed unmatched. The CDR3 runs to 15 residues. CDR1 and CDR2 from the germline V gene are LGHNA and YNFKEQ. CDR3 in DNA: TGTGCCAGCAGCCAGCTAGCGGGAGTTGGCAATGAGCAGTTCTTC. It translates to CASSQLAGVGNEQFF.

CDR3 region: CASSSGTVYEQYF. The CDR3 DNA sequence: TGTGCCAGCAGCTCAGGGACAGTCTACGAGCAGTACTTC. The rearrangement uses TRBV7-9 and TRBJ2-7, with 7 bases fitting TRBD1. CDR1 is SEHNR, CDR2 FQNEAQ, per germline (reference sequence). The V and J ends lost 4 bases and 3 bases, in that order; junction bases with no gene match: 3. The CDR3 extends over 13 amino acids.

The J gene is TRBJ2-7, the V gene TRBV28, with D maybe TRBD2 (6 bases). The CDR3 runs to 13 residues. CDR1 and CDR2 (germline): MDHEN, SYDVKM. Trimming took off 10 bases at V and 4 bases at J, with 17 bases between the two ends. The chain's CDR3 is CATVAGTPYEQYF. CDR3 DNA: TGTGCCACCGTTGCCGGGACTCCTTACGAGCAGTACTTC.

This clone has only one observation. This chain links TRBV7-2 with TRBJ1-6; D remains ambiguous. The V and J ends lost 3 bases and 2 bases respectively, with 8 bases between them. The CDR3 loop spans 15 amino acids. Germline assignment: CDR1 SGHTA and CDR2 FQGNSA. DNA for the CDR3: TGTGCCAGCAGCTTGGGCAGTACCTATAATTCACCCCTCCACTTT. It translates to CASSLGSTYNSPLHF.

The V gene is TRBV27, the J gene TRBJ2-7, with 7 bases matching TRBD2. The CDR3 contains 15 residues. Trimming removed 5 bases from V and 4 bases from J; junction bases left unmatched: 11. Germline V CDR1 and CDR2: MNHEY, SMNVEV (reference sequence). CDR3: CASSPQARELYEQYF. The CDR3 bases are TGTGCCAGCAGTCCTCAGGCGCGGGAGTTATACGAGCAGTACTTC.